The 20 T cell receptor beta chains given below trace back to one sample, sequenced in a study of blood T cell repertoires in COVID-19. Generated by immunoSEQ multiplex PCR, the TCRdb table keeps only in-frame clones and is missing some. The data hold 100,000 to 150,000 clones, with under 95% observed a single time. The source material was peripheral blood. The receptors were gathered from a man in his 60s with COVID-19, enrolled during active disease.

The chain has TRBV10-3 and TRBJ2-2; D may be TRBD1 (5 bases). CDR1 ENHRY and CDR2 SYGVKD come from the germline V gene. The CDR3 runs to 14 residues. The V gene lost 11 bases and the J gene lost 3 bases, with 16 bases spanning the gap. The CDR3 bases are TGTGCCCTTGGGGCCCGTAGGGACACCGGGGAGCTGTTTTTT. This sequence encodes CALGARRDTGELFF.

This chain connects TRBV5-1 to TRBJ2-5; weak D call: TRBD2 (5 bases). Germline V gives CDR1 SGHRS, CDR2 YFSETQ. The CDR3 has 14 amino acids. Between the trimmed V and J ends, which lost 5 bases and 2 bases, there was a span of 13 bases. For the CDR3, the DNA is TGCGCCAGCAGTCAGGCAGCGGCACAAGAGACCCAGTACTTC. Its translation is CASSQAAAQETQYF.

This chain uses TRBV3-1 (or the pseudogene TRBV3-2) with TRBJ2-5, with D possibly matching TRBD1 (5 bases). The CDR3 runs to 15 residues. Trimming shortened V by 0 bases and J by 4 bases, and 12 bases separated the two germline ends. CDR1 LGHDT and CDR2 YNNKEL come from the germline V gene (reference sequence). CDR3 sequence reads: CASSQDLGDGETQYF. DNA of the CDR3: TGTGCCAGCAGCCAAGATTTAGGGGATGGAGAGACCCAGTACTTC.

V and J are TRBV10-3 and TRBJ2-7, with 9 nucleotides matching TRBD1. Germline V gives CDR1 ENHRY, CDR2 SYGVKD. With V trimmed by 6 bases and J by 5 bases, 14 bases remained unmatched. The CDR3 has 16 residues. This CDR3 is CAIRGDREMFPDEQYF. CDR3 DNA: TGTGCCATCAGGGGGGACAGGGAAATGTTTCCCGACGAGCAGTACTTC.

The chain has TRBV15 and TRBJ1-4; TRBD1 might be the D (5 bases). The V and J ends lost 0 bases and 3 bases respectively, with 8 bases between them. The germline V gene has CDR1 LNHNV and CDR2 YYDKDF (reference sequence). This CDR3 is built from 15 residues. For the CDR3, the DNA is TGTGCCACCAGCAGAGAGGGACTCTCTAATGAAAAACTGTTTTTT. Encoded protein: CATSREGLSNEKLFF.

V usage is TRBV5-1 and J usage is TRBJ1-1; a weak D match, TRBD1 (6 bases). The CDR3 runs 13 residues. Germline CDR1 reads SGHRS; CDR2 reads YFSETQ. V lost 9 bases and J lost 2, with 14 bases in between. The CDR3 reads CATATGPNTEAFF. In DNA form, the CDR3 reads TGCGCCACTGCGACAGGTCCAAACACTGAAGCTTTCTTT.

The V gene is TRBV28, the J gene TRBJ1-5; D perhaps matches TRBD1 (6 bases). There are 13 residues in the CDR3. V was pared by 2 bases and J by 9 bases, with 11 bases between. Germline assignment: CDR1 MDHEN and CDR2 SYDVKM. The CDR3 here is CASSLPATGPQHF. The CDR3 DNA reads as TGTGCCAGCAGTTTACCAGCGACAGGGCCCCAGCATTTT.

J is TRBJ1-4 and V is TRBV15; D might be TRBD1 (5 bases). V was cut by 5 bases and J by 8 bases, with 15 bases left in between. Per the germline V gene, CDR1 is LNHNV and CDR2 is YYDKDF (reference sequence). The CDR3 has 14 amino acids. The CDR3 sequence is CATSGAGPGEKLFF. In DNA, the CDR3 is TGTGCCACCAGCGGGGCCGGCCCCGGCGAAAAACTGTTTTTT.

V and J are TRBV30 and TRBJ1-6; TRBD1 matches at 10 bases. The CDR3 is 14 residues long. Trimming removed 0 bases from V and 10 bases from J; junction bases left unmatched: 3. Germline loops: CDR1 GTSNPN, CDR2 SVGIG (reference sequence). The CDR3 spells CAWSVGQGVSPLHF. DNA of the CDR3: TGTGCCTGGAGTGTAGGACAGGGGGTATCACCCCTCCACTTT.

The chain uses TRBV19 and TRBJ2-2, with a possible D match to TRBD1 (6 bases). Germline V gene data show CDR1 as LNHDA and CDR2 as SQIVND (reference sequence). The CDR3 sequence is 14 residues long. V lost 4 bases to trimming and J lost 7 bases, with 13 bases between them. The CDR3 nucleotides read TGTGCCAGTAGTAGAGGGGGAGCTATCGGGGAGCTGTTTTTT. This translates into CASSRGGAIGELFF.

In DNA form, the CDR3 reads TGTGCCAGCGGGGACTTCAAAGAGACCCAGTACTTC. Amino acids: CASGDFKETQYF. J is TRBJ2-5 and V is TRBV6-6, with a tentative D call TRBD2 (6 bases). CDR1 and CDR2 (germline): MNHNY, SVGAGI (reference sequence). V lost 8 bases, J lost 3 bases, and 10 bases lay in between. The CDR3 spans 12 residues.

CDR3 loop: CASSSANSYNEQFF. The CDR3 nucleotides are TGTGCCAGCAGTTCCGCGAACTCCTACAATGAGCAGTTCTTC. The rearrangement joins TRBV2 to TRBJ2-1; D unresolved. V lost 5 bases and J lost 0, with 8 bases in between. This CDR3 is built from 14 residues. Germline CDR1 and CDR2: SNHLY and FYNNEI.

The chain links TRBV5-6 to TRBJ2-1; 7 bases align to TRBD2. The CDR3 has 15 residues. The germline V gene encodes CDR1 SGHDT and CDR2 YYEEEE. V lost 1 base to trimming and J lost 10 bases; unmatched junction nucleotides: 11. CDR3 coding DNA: TGTGCCAGCAGCTTGAACCCTACTAGACTAGCCGAGCAGTTCTTC. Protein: CASSLNPTRLAEQFF.

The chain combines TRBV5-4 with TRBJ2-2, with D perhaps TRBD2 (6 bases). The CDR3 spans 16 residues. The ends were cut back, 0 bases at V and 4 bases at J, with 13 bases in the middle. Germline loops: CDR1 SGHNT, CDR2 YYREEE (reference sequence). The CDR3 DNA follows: TGTGCCAGCAGCTTGGACAACCGGGGAGGCACCGGGGAGCTGTTTTTT. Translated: CASSLDNRGGTGELFF. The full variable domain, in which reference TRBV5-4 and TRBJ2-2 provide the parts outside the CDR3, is ETGVTQSPTHLIKTRGQQVTLRCSSQSGHNTVSWYQQALGQGPQFIFQYYREEENGRGNFPPRFSGLQFPNYSSELNVNALELDDSALYLCASSLDNRGGTGELFFGEGSRLTVL.

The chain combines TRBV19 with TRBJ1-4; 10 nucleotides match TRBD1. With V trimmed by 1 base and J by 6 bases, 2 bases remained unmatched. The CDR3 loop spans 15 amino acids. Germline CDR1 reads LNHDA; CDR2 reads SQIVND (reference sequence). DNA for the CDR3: TGTGCCAGTAGTATAGGGGGGACAGGGGATGAAAAACTGTTTTTT. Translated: CASSIGGTGDEKLFF.

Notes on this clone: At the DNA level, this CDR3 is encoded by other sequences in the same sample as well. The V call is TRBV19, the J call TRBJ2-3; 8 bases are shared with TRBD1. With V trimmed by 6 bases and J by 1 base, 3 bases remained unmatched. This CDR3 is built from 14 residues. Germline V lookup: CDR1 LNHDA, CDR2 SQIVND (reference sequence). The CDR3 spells CASSPTGGTDTQYF. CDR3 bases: TGTGCCAGTAGCCCGACAGGGGGCACAGATACGCAGTATTTT. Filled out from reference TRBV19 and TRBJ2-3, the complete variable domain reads DGGITQSPKYLFRKEGQNVTLSCEQNLNHDAMYWYRQDPGQGLRLIYYSQIVNDFQKGDIAEGYSVSREKKESFPLTVTSAQKNPTAFYLCASSPTGGTDTQYFGPGTRLTVL.

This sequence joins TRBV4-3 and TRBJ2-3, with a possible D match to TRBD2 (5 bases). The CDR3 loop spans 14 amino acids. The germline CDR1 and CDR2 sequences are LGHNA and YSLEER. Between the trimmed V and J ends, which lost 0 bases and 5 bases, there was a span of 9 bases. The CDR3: CASSQERGGDTQYF. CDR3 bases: TGCGCCAGCAGCCAAGAGAGAGGAGGAGATACGCAGTATTTT.

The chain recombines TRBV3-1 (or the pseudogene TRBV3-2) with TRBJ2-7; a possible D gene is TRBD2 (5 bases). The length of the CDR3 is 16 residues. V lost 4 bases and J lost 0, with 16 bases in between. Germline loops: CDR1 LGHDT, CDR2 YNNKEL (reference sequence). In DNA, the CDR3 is TGTGCCAGCAGCCCGGCTGGGTGGAGGAGCTCCTACGAGCAGTACTTC. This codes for CASSPAGWRSSYEQYF.

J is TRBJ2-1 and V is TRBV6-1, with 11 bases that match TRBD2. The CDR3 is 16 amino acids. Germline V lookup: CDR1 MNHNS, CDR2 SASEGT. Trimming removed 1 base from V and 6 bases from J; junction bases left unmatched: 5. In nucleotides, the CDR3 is TGTGCCAGCAGTGAAGGGCTAGCGGGAGGATCCAATGAGCAGTTCTTC. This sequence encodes CASSEGLAGGSNEQFF.

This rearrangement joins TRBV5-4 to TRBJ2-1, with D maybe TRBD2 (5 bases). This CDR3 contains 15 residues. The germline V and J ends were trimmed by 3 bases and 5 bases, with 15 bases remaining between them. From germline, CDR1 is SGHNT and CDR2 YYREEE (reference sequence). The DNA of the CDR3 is TGTGCCAGCAGCTCCCTCGGAGGTATCCACAATGAGCAGTTCTTC. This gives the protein CASSSLGGIHNEQFF. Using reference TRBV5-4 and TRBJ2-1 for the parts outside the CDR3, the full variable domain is ETGVTQSPTHLIKTRGQQVTLRCSSQSGHNTVSWYQQALGQGPQFIFQYYREEENGRGNFPPRFSGLQFPNYSSELNVNALELDDSALYLCASSSLGGIHNEQFFGPGTRLTVL.